The rows below give T cell receptor beta chains drawn from one sample of a study of T cells in Graves' hyperthyroidism and ophthalmopathy. TCRdb independently ran MiXCR on the multiplex PCR reads; one entry per CDR3 protein. The profile covers roughly 700,000 distinct CDR3 sequences, with about 18% appearing a single time and roughly a sixth taken by the ten largest. Sequencing input: blood. The receptors stem from a man in his fifties or sixties with Graves' hyperthyroidism. The CDR3 runs from the conserved cysteine through the conserved F or W. D genes are given only for firm matches. Expanded clones are given a class, and other clones once, few, many or no size at all.

V gene,D gene,J gene,clone size,CDR3 DNA,CDR3 protein
TRBV12-3/TRBV12-4,-,TRBJ2-5,-,TGTGCCAGCAACTATCTCGGACTTCAAGAGACCCAGTACTTC,CASNYLGLQETQYF
TRBV11-2,-,TRBJ1-2,many,TGTGCCAGCAGCCTTACAGAGCTCTATGGCTACACCTTC,CASSLTELYGYTF
TRBV29-1,-,TRBJ2-7,-,TGCAGCGTTGTCACCTCCGAGCAGTACTTC,CSVVTSEQYF
TRBV7-6,TRBD1,TRBJ1-1,-,TGTGCCAGCAGCTACGCTCGGACAGGGTTAAACACTGAAGCTTTCTTT,CASSYARTGLNTEAFF
TRBV20-1,-,TRBJ2-2,many,TGCAGTGCTAGAGATGCGCGGGTCGACACCGGGGAGCTGTTTTTT,CSARDARVDTGELFF
TRBV7-3,-,TRBJ1-6,few,TGTGCCAGCAGCTTAACGAGAGAGGGGTCACCCCTCCACTTT,CASSLTREGSPLHF
TRBV12-3/TRBV12-4,-,TRBJ2-6,many,TGTGCCAGCAGTTCGCCCCCTGAGAACTCTGGGGCCAACGTCCTGACTTTC,CASSSPPENSGANVLTF
TRBV7-9,-,TRBJ1-2,many,TGTGCCAGCAGCTCTGGAGGGGCTCCCGGCTACACCTTC,CASSSGGAPGYTF
TRBV12-3/TRBV12-4,-,TRBJ2-4,few,TGTGCCACCGGGGTGGGGGCGTCCAAAAACATTCAGTACTTC,CATGVGASKNIQYF
TRBV2,-,TRBJ2-1,many,TGTGCCAGCAGTGAAGACAGAAGCTCCTACAATGAGCAGTTCTTC,CASSEDRSSYNEQFF
TRBV27,-,TRBJ2-7,few,TGTGCCAGCAGCCAAGGGGGATTACACGAGCAGTACTTC,CASSQGGLHEQYF
TRBV6-1,-,TRBJ1-1,-,TGTGCCAGCAGGAACCAGTTGAACACTGAAGCTTTCTTT,CASRNQLNTEAFF
TRBV6-5,-,TRBJ2-5,-,TGTGCCAGCAGTACCGAACCAGGAGAGACCCAGTACTTC,CASSTEPGETQYF
TRBV19,TRBD1,TRBJ1-1,many,TGTGCCAGTAGTCCTCCGGGACAGGGGAAGGGGAACACTGAAGCTTTCTTT,CASSPPGQGKGNTEAFF
TRBV11-1,-,TRBJ2-1,many,TGTGCCAGCAGCTTAAGGACATTGGGGTCCAATGAGCAGTTCTTC,CASSLRTLGSNEQFF
TRBV3-1,TRBD1,TRBJ1-2,many,TGTGCCAGCAGCCACCGGGACAGCGGCGGCTACACCTTC,CASSHRDSGGYTF
TRBV2,TRBD1,TRBJ1-4,-,TGTGCCAGCAGTACCGGACAGGGTGCTAATGAAAAACTGTTTTTT,CASSTGQGANEKLFF
TRBV10-3,TRBD2,TRBJ2-7,few,TGTGCCATCAGTGCAGGGCTAGCGGGAGACGAGCAGTACTTC,CAISAGLAGDEQYF
TRBV11-2,-,TRBJ1-1,many,TGTGCCAGCAGCATGACGTCCGCGAACACTGAAGCTTTCTTT,CASSMTSANTEAFF
TRBV14,TRBD1,TRBJ2-7,-,TGTGCCAGCAGCCTAGTCGCCGGGACAGGCTACGAGCAGTACTTC,CASSLVAGTGYEQYF
TRBV10-3,TRBD1,TRBJ1-3,few,TGTGCCACCACAGCGACAGGGTTGGGTGGAAACACCATATATTTT,CATTATGLGGNTIYF
TRBV29-1,-,TRBJ1-2,many,TGCAGCGTTGGCCCCCGTCGTGGCTACACCTTC,CSVGPRRGYTF
TRBV20-1,TRBD2,TRBJ2-7,many,TGCAGTGTTCTAGCGGGAGGGCCCAACGAGCAGTACTTC,CSVLAGGPNEQYF
TRBV27,-,TRBJ1-1,many,TGTGCCAGCAGTTTATTGACTCAATTGGGCACTGAAGCTTTCTTT,CASSLLTQLGTEAFF
TRBV12-3/TRBV12-4,TRBD2,TRBJ2-7,many,TGTGCCAGCAGTAACCGGGCTAGCGGTAACCACGAGCAGTACTTC,CASSNRASGNHEQYF
TRBV30,TRBD2,TRBJ2-7,-,TGCGCCTGGAGCCCTAGCGGCTACGAGCACTACTTC,CAWSPSGYEHYF
TRBV12-3/TRBV12-4,-,TRBJ2-2,many,TGTGCCAGCACCGTAGGATTGACCGGGGAGCTGTTTTTT,CASTVGLTGELFF
TRBV10-1,TRBD2,TRBJ2-1,-,TGCGCCAGCAGTGACCCCCTAGCGGGCCTTTACAATGAGCAGTTCTTC,CASSDPLAGLYNEQFF
TRBV12-3/TRBV12-4,TRBD1,TRBJ2-2,many,TGTGCCAGCAGTCTCCCCCCAGGGGGCGCGAACACCGGGGAGCTGTTTTTT,CASSLPPGGANTGELFF
TRBV20-1,TRBD1,TRBJ2-5,few,TGCAGCCTTAGCCGGGACAGGGGCCACCAAGAGACCCAGTACTTC,CSLSRDRGHQETQYF
TRBV7-2,TRBD2,TRBJ2-1,many,TGTGCCAGCAGCTCGACTAGCGGGAGCGTCTCTGAGCAGTTCTTC,CASSSTSGSVSEQFF
TRBV28,-,TRBJ2-7,many,TGTGCCAGCAGTTTTTATATGGACCCCCCTTTGGGGGAGCAGTACTTC,CASSFYMDPPLGEQYF
TRBV18,TRBD2,TRBJ2-7,-,TGTGCCAGCTCTCCGCCGGGAGGCCTCTCCCACGAGCAGTACTTC,CASSPPGGLSHEQYF
TRBV28,TRBD1,TRBJ2-2,few,TGTGCCAGCAGTCCACTTTGGACAGGGAGGAACACCGGGGAGCTGTTTTTT,CASSPLWTGRNTGELFF
TRBV7-2,TRBD1,TRBJ2-1,few,TGTGCCAGCAGTAACAGGGGGGTCTACAATGAGCAGTTCTTC,CASSNRGVYNEQFF
TRBV2,TRBD2,TRBJ2-7,many,TGTGCCAGCAGTTTAGCGGGACCCAGCTACGAGCAGTACTTC,CASSLAGPSYEQYF
TRBV7-6,-,TRBJ2-7,many,TGTGCCAGCAGCTTAGAATCCGGGGGCTCCTACGAGCAGTACTTC,CASSLESGGSYEQYF
TRBV20-1,-,TRBJ2-5,few,TGCAGTGCTAGGATACCGGGGGAGACCCAGTACTTC,CSARIPGETQYF
TRBV6-5,TRBD1,TRBJ2-7,few,TGTGCCAGCAGTTACCAGGGGGATTACGAGCAGTACTTC,CASSYQGDYEQYF
TRBV7-8,TRBD2,TRBJ2-7,many,TGTGCCAGCAGTAAAACAGGACTAGCGGGGCTCTACGAGCAGTACTTC,CASSKTGLAGLYEQYF
TRBV20-1,-,TRBJ2-7,many,TGCAGTGCTAGTGGCAGGGCGGGCTCCTACGAGCAGTACTTC,CSASGRAGSYEQYF
TRBV29-1,TRBD2,TRBJ2-3,many,TGCAGCGTTGGGGGGGGGGTACCAGATACGCAGTATTTT,CSVGGGVPDTQYF
TRBV6-1,-,TRBJ1-2,few,TGTGCCAGCATTCCGGGGGCGGCGGGCTATGGCTACACCTTC,CASIPGAAGYGYTF
TRBV27,-,TRBJ2-1,many,TGTGCCAGCAGTTCTACCAATGAGCAGTTCTTC,CASSSTNEQFF
TRBV7-8,-,TRBJ1-1,few,TGTGCCAGCAGCTCCATGGGGAGCCACACTGAAGCTTTCTTT,CASSSMGSHTEAFF
TRBV7-2,TRBD2,TRBJ2-7,-,TGTGCCAGCAGCTTAGCTGGGCTAGCGGGAGTCGAGCAGTACTTC,CASSLAGLAGVEQYF
TRBV28,-,TRBJ1-6,-,TGTGCCAGCAGTTTAGGCAGGGTCCTTAATTCACCCCTCCACTTT,CASSLGRVLNSPLHF
TRBV7-8,-,TRBJ2-3,many,TGTGCCAGCAGCTTTCAACCAGACTACACGCAGTATTTT,CASSFQPDYTQYF
TRBV5-4,TRBD2,TRBJ2-3,-,TGTGCCAGCCGACGGACTAGCGGGACGTATGCGACAGATACGCAGTATTTT,CASRRTSGTYATDTQYF
TRBV20-1,TRBD2,TRBJ2-1,many,TGCAGTGCTAGAGTCCCCGGACTAGCGGGAGGGCCGGGATACAATGAGCAGTTCTTC,CSARVPGLAGGPGYNEQFF
TRBV3-1,-,TRBJ1-2,-,TGTGCCAGCAGCGATTACGGACAAACGGGGGGCTACACCTTC,CASSDYGQTGGYTF
TRBV7-9,-,TRBJ1-6,many,TGTGCCAGCAGCGTCACCGACAAGGGACCCAGCTCCTATAATTCACCCCTCCACTTT,CASSVTDKGPSSYNSPLHF